The text below deals with one T cell receptor (beta chain). This sample was included in a study of shared clonotypes between healthy human individuals. Sequenced by immunoSEQ multiplex PCR; TCRdb stores in-frame clones only, minus some. Of 1,100,000 or so clones in the sample, approximately 80% are singletons; the top ten hold approximately 0.5%. CDR3 length: 14 residues. The sequence came from a young man in good health. Some clones in this sample may be carry-over from other donors' samples. What was sequenced was memory CD4+ T cells from PBMCs. The subset is: CD45RA-negative fraction. The chain uses TRBV21-1 and TRBJ1-1; the table's D call of TRBD1 was not tested on the DNA. TRBV21-1 is labeled a pseudogene. Here the CDR3 DNA reads TGTGCCAGCAGTGGGGGCCAAGGAGGCACTGAAGCTTTCTTT. This gives the protein CASSGGQGGTEAFF.